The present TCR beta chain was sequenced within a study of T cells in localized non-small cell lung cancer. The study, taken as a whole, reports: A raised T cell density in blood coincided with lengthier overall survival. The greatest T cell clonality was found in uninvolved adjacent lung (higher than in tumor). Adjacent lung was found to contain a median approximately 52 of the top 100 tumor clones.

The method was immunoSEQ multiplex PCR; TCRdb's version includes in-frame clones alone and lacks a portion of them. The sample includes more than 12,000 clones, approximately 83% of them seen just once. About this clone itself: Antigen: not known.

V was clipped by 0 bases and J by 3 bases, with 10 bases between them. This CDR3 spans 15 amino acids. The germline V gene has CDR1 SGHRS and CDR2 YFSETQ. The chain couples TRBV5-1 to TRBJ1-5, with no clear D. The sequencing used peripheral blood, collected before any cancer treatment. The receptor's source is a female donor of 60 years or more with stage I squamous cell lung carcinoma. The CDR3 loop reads CASSLESGNNQPQHF. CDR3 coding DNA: TGCGCCAGCAGCTTGGAATCAGGTAACAATCAGCCCCAGCATTTT. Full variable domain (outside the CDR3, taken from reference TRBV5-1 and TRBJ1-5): KAGVTQTPRYLIKTRGQQVTLSCSPISGHRSVSWYQQTPGQGLQFLFEYFSETQRNKGNFPGRFSGRQFSNSRSEMNVSTLELGDSALYLCASSLESGNNQPQHFGDGTRLSIL.